This T cell receptor beta chain was sequenced during a study of CD4 and CD8 cells across lung adenocarcinoma regions. Localized lung adenocarcinoma, a non-small cell lung cancer, affected the donors. This clonotype was picked up a small number of times. TCRdb passed the PCR reads through MiXCR, listing each CDR3 protein once. The sample carries tens of thousands of distinct CDR3 sequences, roughly half recorded once. The CDR3 has 14 amino acids. Germline loops: CDR1 SGDLS, CDR2 YYNGEE. J is TRBJ2-1 and V is TRBV9; weak D call: TRBD1 (6 bases). TRBJ2-5 matches the DNA end more closely, so the J call is doubtful. The clonotype comes from a female donor with lung adenocarcinoma. The CD4 and CD8 labels of this study may be unreliable. The sequenced sample was CD8+ T cells from the center of a lung tumor. The CDR3 DNA sequence: TGTGCCAGCAGCCCGACGGTGCAGGGGGAGACCCAGTACTTC. Residues: CASSPTVQGETQYF.